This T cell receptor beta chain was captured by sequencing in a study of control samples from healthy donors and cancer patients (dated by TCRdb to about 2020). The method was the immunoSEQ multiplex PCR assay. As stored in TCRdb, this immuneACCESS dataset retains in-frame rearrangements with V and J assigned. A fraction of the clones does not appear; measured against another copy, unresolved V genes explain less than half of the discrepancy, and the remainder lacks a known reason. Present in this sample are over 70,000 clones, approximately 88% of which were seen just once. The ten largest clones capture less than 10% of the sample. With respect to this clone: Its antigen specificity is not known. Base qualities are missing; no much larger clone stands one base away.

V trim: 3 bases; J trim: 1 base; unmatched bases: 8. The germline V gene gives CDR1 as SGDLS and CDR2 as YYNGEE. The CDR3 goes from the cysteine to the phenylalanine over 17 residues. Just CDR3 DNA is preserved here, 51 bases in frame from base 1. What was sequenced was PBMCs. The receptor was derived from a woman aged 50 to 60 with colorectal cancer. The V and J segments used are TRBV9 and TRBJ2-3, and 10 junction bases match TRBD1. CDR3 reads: CASSAQTGTGGTDTQYF. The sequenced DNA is TGTGCCAGCAGCGCGCAGACGGGGACAGGGGGCACAGATACGCAGTATTTT.